The following is a T cell receptor (beta chain) sequence with its context. The data were taken from a study of blood T cell repertoires in COVID-19. Study details: Samples taken during acute and convalescent COVID-19 were collected in the United States, Italy and Spain. PBMCs, B-cell-depleted T cells, or T cells provided the cDNA or gDNA that made up the material.

In the original analysis: Nucleated cell number was recorded as an estimate derived from reference gene primer amplification. Here immunoSEQ multiplex PCR was the method, and the copy in TCRdb shows in-frame clones only, minus some. V, J and clone size derive from that table, while D and trimming were established from the DNA sequence. This sample yields about 200,000 clones, of which roughly 79% are seen a single time; about 6.9% belongs to the top ten. The sequenced material came from peripheral blood. The source of this sequence is a human donor with acute or convalescent COVID-19. The donor label of this sample is uncertain.

The DNA of the CDR3 is TGTGCCAGCAGTGAGTTCTCTAATTCACCCCTCCACTTT. Protein sequence: CASSEFSNSPLHF. The rearrangement uses TRBV25-1 and TRBJ1-6, with no clear D. CDR3 length equals 13 residues. Trimming left V 3 bases short and J 6 bases short, with 6 bases between. Germline V gene data show CDR1 as MGHDK and CDR2 as SYGVNS.